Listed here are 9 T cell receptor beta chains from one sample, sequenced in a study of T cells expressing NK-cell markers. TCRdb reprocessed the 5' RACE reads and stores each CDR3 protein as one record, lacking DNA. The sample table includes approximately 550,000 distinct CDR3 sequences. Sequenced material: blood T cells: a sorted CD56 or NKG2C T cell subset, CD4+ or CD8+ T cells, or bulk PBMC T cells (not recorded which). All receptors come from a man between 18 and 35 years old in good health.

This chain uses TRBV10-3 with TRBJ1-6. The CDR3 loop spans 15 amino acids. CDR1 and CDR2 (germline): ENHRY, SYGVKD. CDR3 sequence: CAISPDSSYNSPLHF.

The CDR3 here is CSACLPGHRQETQYF. The chain uses TRBV20-1 and TRBJ2-5; the D call from TCRdb, TRBD1, cannot be confirmed without DNA. The CDR3 is 15 amino acids. Germline CDR1 and CDR2: DFQATT and SNEGSKA (reference sequence).

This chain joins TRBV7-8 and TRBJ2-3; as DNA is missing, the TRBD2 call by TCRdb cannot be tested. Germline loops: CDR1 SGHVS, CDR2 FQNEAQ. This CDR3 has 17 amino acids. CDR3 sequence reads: CASSLPRRVVSTDTQYF.

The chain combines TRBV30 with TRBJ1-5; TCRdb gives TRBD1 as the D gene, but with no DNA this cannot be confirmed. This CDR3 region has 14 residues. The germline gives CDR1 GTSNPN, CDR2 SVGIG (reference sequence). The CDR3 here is CAWSAGHSNQPQHF.

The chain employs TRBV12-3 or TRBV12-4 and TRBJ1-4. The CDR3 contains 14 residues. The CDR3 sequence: CASSWSRSNEKLFF.

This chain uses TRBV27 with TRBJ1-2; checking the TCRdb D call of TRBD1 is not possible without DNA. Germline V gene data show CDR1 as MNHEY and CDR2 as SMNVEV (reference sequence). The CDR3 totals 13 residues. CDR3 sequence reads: CASSLKGSYGYTF.

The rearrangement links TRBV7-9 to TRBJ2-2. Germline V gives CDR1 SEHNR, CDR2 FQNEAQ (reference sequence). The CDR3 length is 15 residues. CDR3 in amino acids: CASSSVAPGSGELFF.

CDR3 loop: CASSYGTTDTQYF. This chain joins TRBV5-6 and TRBJ2-3; TCRdb calls TRBD1, which cannot be checked without DNA. The CDR3 loop spans 13 amino acids. Germline V gives CDR1 SGHDT, CDR2 YYEEEE.

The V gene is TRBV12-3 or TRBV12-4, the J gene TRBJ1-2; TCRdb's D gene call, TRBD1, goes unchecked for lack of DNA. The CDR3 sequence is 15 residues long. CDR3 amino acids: CASSSVKGEHYGYTF.